This T cell receptor beta chain originates from a study of T cells expressing NK-cell markers. TCRdb re-called the 5' RACE reads and shows each CDR3 protein once, DNA omitted. This table lists 300,000 to 450,000 distinct CDR3 sequences. Germline CDR1 and CDR2: SGHTA and FQGTGA. This CDR3 region has 15 residues. Sequencing input: blood T cells: a sorted CD56 or NKG2C T cell subset, CD4+ or CD8+ T cells, or bulk PBMC T cells (not recorded which). This sequence was found in a man between 18 and 69 years old in good health. The V call is TRBV7-3, the J call TRBJ2-4. The CDR3 protein is CASSSMGGAKNIQYF.